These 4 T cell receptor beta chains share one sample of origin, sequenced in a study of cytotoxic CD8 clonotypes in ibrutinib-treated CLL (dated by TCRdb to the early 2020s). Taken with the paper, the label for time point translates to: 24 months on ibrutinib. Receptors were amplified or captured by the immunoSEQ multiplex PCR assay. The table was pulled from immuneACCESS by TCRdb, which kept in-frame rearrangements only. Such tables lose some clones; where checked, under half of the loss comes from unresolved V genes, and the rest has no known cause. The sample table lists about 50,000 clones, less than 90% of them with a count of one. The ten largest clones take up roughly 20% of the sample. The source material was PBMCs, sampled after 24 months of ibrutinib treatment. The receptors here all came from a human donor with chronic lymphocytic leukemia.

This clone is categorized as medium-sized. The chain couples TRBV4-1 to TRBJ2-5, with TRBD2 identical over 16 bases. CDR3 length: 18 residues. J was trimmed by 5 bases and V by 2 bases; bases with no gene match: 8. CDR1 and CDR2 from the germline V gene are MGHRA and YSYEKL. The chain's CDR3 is CASSQLGLAGGPRETQYF. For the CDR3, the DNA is TGCGCCAGCAGCCAACTGGGACTAGCGGGAGGGCCGCGGGAGACCCAGTACTTC.

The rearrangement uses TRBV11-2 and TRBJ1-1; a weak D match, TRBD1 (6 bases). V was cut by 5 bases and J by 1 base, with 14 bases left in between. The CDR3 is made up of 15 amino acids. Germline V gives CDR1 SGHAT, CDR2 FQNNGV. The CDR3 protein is CASSLGGAGNTEAFF. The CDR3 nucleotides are TGTGCCAGCAGCCTGGGGGGCGCTGGGAACACTGAAGCTTTCTTT.

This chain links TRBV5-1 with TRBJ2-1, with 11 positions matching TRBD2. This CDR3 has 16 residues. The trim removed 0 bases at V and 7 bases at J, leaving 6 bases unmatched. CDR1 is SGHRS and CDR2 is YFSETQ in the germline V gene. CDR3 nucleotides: TGCGCCAGCAGCTTGGCCACTAGCGGGAGTGGGAATGAGCAGTTCTTC. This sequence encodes CASSLATSGSGNEQFF.

The CDR3 DNA reads TGTGCCAGCAGTGAACCCGGGACAGGGGGAAATGGCTACACCTTC. Amino acid sequence: CASSEPGTGGNGYTF. The chain is built from TRBV6-1 and TRBJ1-2; 11 bases are shared with TRBD1. The CDR3 runs to 15 residues. Germline V gene sequence: CDR1 MNHNS, CDR2 SASEGT. V was clipped by 2 bases and J by 6 bases; unmatched bases: 5.